This TCR beta chain is from a study of T cell responses to AZD1222 COVID-19 vaccine. Study-level information: Second-dose groups at about 4 or about 12 weeks were pooled. Whole-study results and caveats: The donor group comprised mostly white British people and more females; the analysis possibly underestimated clonal diversity.

As regards this clone: Its antigen is not identified.

Trimming at V came to 4 bases and at J to 0 bases, leaving 3 bases not matched to a gene. The germline CDR1 and CDR2 sequences are ENHRY and SYGVKD. This CDR3 is 17 amino acids long. Assay used: immunoSEQ multiplex PCR; TCRdb lists only in-frame clones, some missing. This sample carries 100,000 to 150,000 clones, more than 70% of them seen once, and the ten largest clones take 4.2%. This clonotype originated in an adult in good health. Material: peripheral blood, obtained on day 0 of AZD1222 vaccination. This chain connects TRBV10-3 to TRBJ2-3; TRBD2 matches 14 bases. The CDR3: CAISAGLAGDSTDTQYF. Here the CDR3 DNA reads TGTGCCATCAGTGCGGGACTAGCGGGGGATAGCACAGATACGCAGTATTTT.